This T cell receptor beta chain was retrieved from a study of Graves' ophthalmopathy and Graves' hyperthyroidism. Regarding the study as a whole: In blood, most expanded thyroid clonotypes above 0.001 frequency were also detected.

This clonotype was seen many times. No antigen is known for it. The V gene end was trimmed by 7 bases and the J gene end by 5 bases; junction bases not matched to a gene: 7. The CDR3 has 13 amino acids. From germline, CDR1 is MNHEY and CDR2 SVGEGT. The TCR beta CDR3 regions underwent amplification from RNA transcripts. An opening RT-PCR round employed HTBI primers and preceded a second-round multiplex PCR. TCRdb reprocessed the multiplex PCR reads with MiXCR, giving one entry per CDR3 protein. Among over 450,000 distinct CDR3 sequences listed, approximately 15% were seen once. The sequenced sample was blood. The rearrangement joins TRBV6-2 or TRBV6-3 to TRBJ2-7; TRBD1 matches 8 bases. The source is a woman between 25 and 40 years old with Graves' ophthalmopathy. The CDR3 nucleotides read TGTGCCAGCACCGGACAGGGCAAGGACGAGCAGTACTTC. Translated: CASTGQGKDEQYF.